The 9 T cell receptor beta chains listed next were all sequenced from one sample in a study of response to subunit inactivated influenza vaccine. TCRdb re-analysed the RT-PCR reads in MiXCR, keeping a single row per CDR3 protein. The sample contains 800,000 to 1,000,000 distinct CDR3 sequences, 21% of which appear only once. This material consisted of PBMCs from blood, taken 5 to 6 days after vaccination. These receptors all stem from a man aged 50-60 years who received an inactivated influenza vaccine.

This rearrangement joins TRBV20-1 to TRBJ1-3; TRBD1 is a possible D gene (6 bases). The CDR3 extends over 15 amino acids. The germline gives CDR1 DFQATT, CDR2 SNEGSKA (reference sequence). The V and J ends lost 6 bases and 0 bases respectively, with 15 bases between them. CDR3 sequence (DNA): TGCAGTGCGCTAGAAGGGGGGTCCTCTGGAAACACCATATATTTT. This gives the protein CSALEGGSSGNTIYF.

The chain uses TRBV7-2 and TRBJ1-1, with 9 bases that match TRBD1. Germline V CDR1 and CDR2: SGHTA, FQGNSA. The CDR3 totals 14 residues. Trimming took 3 bases from V and 6 from J; bases not matched to a gene: 5. This chain's CDR3 is CASSFGQGRAEAFF. CDR3 bases: TGTGCCAGCAGCTTCGGACAGGGGCGGGCTGAAGCTTTCTTT.

This CDR3 reads CASSRIRDLTMNTEAFF. In nucleotides, the CDR3 is TGCGCCAGCAGCAGGATCAGGGACCTCACGATGAACACTGAAGCTTTCTTT. The rearrangement uses TRBV5-1 and TRBJ1-1; tentatively, D is TRBD1 (5 bases). The CDR3 covers 17 residues. Between the trimmed V and J ends, which lost 4 bases and 0 bases, there was a span of 19 bases. Germline V gene sequence: CDR1 SGHRS, CDR2 YFSETQ.

The V call is TRBV28, the J call TRBJ2-1, with D perhaps given as TRBD1 or TRBD2 (6 bases each). The CDR3 sequence is 12 residues long. V lost 5 bases and J 7 bases, leaving 9 bases between the germline ends. Germline assignment: CDR1 MDHEN and CDR2 SYDVKM. CDR3 residues: CASSRGLNEQFF. CDR3 in DNA: TGTGCCAGCAGTCGGGGGCTTAATGAGCAGTTCTTC.

The rearrangement joins TRBV5-1 to TRBJ2-1, with 7 bases fitting TRBD1. V lost 4 bases and J lost 5; bases outside the gene matches: 3. CDR1 SGHRS and CDR2 YFSETQ come from the germline V gene. This CDR3 comprises 13 residues. The CDR3 coding sequence is TGCGCCAGCAGCGTTACAGGGGACAATGAGCAGTTCTTC. Its translation is CASSVTGDNEQFF.

The chain has TRBV20-1 and TRBJ2-3; D is ambiguous. The CDR3 contains 12 residues. Germline CDR1 reads DFQATT; CDR2 reads SNEGSKA (reference sequence). Trimming shortened V by 5 bases and J by 7 bases, and 13 bases separated the two germline ends. The CDR3 DNA sequence: TGCAGTGCTCCGACGGGCGTGAATACGCAGTATTTT. As protein: CSAPTGVNTQYF.

The chain carries TRBV20-1 and TRBJ1-1; D unresolved. The CDR3 spans 13 residues. Germline lookup yields CDR1 DFQATT and CDR2 SNEGSKA (reference sequence). The ends were cut back, 8 bases at V and 8 bases at J, with 21 bases in the middle. CDR3 residues: CSRRSGVTTEAFF. The CDR3 DNA is TGCAGTCGAAGAAGCGGGGTTACCACAGAAGCTTTCTTT.

This clonotype was seen a few times. The V call is TRBV4-1, the J call TRBJ2-7; TRBD1 or TRBD2 may be the D gene (5 bases each). The CDR3 totals 14 residues. V dropped 3 bases and J dropped 4 bases, with 13 bases sitting between them. Germline-derived CDR1 and CDR2 are MGHRA and YSYEKL. The CDR3 DNA reads as TGCGCCAGCAGCCACGGGGACCCTAGATACGAGCAGTACTTC. It encodes CASSHGDPRYEQYF.

The gene calls are TRBV21-1 and TRBJ2-7. TRBV21-1 is a documented pseudogene. The CDR3 extends over 14 amino acids. CDR3 sequence: CASSKWNRSYEQYF. The CDR3 DNA reads as TGTGCCAGCAGCAAATGGAACAGGTCCTACGAGCAGTACTTC.